The TCR beta chain described here comes from a study of blood T cells in healthy people across ages. Study-level points and caveats: Observed TCR beta diversity showed a strong correlation with the percentage of naive T cells as measured by flow cytometry. Diversity estimated from one million T cells was considered an underestimate.

In this sample, this clonotype turned up many times. The antigen is not known. Sample-barcoded 5' priming and a J-beta primer mix drove a second PCR of 7 to 11 cycles. TCRdb re-analysed the 5' RACE reads in MiXCR, keeping a single row per CDR3 protein. Here the sample spans about 1,000,000 distinct CDR3 sequences, roughly 45% being singletons. The clonotype was recovered from a woman aged 55-69 years in good health. The sequencing input was blood.

The CDR3 protein is CASSPGRGNEQFF. CDR3 sequence (DNA): TGTGCCAGCAGTCCGGGGAGAGGCAATGAGCAGTTCTTC. V and J are TRBV12-3 or TRBV12-4 and TRBJ2-1, with a possible D match to TRBD2 (5 bases). This CDR3 comprises 13 residues. V was cut by 5 bases and J by 6 bases, with 11 bases left in between.